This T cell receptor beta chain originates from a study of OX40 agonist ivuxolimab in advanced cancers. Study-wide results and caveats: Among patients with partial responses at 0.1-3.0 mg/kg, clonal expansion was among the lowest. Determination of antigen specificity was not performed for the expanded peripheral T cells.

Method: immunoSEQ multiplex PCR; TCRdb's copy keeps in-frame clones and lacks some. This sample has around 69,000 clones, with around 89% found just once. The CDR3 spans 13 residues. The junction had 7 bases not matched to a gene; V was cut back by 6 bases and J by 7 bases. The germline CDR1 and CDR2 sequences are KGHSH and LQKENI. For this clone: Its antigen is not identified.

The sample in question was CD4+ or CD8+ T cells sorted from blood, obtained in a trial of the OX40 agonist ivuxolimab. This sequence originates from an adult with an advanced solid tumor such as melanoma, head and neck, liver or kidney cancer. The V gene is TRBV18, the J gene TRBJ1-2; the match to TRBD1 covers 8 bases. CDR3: CASSPRTGSGYTF. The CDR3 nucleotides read TGTGCCAGCTCTCCCAGGACAGGGAGTGGCTACACCTTC.